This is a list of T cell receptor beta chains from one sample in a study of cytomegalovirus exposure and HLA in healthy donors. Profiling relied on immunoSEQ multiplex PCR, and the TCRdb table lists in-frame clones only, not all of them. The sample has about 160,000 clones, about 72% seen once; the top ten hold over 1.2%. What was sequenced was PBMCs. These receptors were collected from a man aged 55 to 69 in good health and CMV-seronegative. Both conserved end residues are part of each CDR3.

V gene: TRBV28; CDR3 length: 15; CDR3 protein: CASRRTGTGHEKLFF
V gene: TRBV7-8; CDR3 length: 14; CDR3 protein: CASSLQGANSPLHF
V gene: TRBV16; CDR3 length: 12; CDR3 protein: CASSLTREPQHF
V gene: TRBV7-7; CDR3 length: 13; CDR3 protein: CASSLVGGETQYF
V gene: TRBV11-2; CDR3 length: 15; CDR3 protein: CASRTSGTGPGEQYF
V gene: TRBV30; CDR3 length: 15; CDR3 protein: CAWSVWRVGANVLTF
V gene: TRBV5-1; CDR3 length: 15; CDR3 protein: CASSFQGGLRETQYF
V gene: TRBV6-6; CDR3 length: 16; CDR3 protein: CASSSSGGGAIDTQYF
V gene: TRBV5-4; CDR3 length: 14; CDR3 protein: CASSLAYQSNEQFF
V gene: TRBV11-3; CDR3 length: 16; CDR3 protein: CASSSSWQKNTGELFF
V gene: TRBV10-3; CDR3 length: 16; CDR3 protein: CAISSLAGPNTDTQYF
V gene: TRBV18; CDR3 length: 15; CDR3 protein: CASSLTDRGGQPQHF
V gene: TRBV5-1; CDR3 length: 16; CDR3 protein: CASSSARADSTDTQYF
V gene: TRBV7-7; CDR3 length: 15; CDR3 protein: CASSLDGGAFNEQFF
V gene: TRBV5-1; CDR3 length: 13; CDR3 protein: CASSLNTYTEAFF
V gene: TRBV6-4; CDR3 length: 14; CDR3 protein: CASREGQHKTEIYF
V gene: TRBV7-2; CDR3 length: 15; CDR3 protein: CASSFTRSGYETQYF
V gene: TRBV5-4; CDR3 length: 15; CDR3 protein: CASSSSQSFYNEQFF
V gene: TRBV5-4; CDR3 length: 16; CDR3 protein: CASSLDGGRGYNEQFF
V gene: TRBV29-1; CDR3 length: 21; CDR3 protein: CSVEVLRSGAFSGGATDTQYF
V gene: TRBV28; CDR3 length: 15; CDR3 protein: CASSLGNGGAGELFF
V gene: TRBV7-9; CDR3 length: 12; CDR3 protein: CSCSHIGNTIYF
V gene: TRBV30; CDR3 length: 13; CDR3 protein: CAWSVQDVGGYTF
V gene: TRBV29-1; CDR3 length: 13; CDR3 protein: CSGTDFSGNTIYF
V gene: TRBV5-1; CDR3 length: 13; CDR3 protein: CASSLGADYEQYF
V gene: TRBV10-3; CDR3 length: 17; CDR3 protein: CAISGDRGGANTGELFF
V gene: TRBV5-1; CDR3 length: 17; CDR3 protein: CASSLLGAPASDNEQFF